These 24 T cell receptor beta chains came from one sample sequenced in a study of T cell repertoires in cytomegalovirus infection. TCRdb reprocessed the reads via MiXCR and lists one record per CDR3 protein. The table shows around 900,000 distinct CDR3 sequences, with approximately 32% occurring only once. These receptors have no identified antigens. The sequenced sample was cultured CD8+ T cells from PBMCs, obtained from culture after CMV antigen stimulation. These receptors were collected from a human donor in good health (CMV status not recorded). Some clones in this sample may be carry-over from other donors' samples.

In this sample, this clonotype turned up a few times. The chain carries TRBV12-3 or TRBV12-4 and TRBJ2-7; D unresolved. Trimming cost V 1 base and J 4 bases, with 8 bases left between them. CDR3 length: 13 amino acids. In DNA form, the CDR3 reads TGTGCCAGCAGTTTAGAGGCGCGATACGAGCAGTACTTC. Protein: CASSLEARYEQYF.

V gene TRBV15 combines with J gene TRBJ2-3; D is unclear. TRBJ1-5 explains the end of the DNA better; the J call may be wrong. This CDR3 is built from 16 residues. CDR1 is LNHNV and CDR2 is YYDKDF in the germline V gene (reference sequence). In DNA form, the CDR3 reads TGTGCCACCAGCACTCCTCCCGTGGTAGGCACAGATACGCAGCATTTT. Its translation is CATSTPPVVGTDTQHF.

This chain connects TRBV29-1 to TRBJ2-3; D could derive from TRBD1 or TRBD2 (5 bases each). There are 16 residues in the CDR3. With 0 bases removed from V and 4 bases from J, the gap between germline ends came to 17 bases. Germline V gene lookup returns CDR1 SQVTM and CDR2 ANQGSEA. CDR3 protein: CSVEEGTEGLADTQYF. The CDR3 DNA reads TGCAGCGTTGAAGAGGGGACCGAGGGGCTGGCAGATACGCAGTATTTT.

The chain joins TRBV27 to TRBJ2-3; no firm D call. The length of the CDR3 is 16 residues. Trimming removed 8 bases from V and 0 bases from J, with 18 bases in between. Germline CDR1 and CDR2: MNHEY and SMNVEV (reference sequence). CDR3 amino acids: CASGDGSIGSTDTQYF. The CDR3, as DNA: TGTGCCAGCGGCGATGGGTCAATAGGGAGCACAGATACGCAGTATTTT.

This clonotype was detected only once. CDR3 sequence (DNA): TGTGCCAGCAGTGACTTGCTAGCGGGGGGGCTGGACACCGGGGAGCTGTTTTTT. Translation: CASSDLLAGGLDTGELFF. The gene calls are TRBV2 and TRBJ2-2; TRBD2 matches at 12 bases. V gave up 3 bases and J gave up 3 bases; unmatched junction bases: 8. The CDR3 length is 18 residues. Germline CDR1 and CDR2: SNHLY and FYNNEI.

On this clonotype itself: A much larger clone lies a single base off, so this may be a read error. This chain's CDR3 is CASSFLAGEWNEQFF. CDR3 nucleotides: TGTGCCAGCAGCTTTCTAGCGGGGGAGTGGAATGAGCAGTTCTTC. This chain uses TRBV7-2 with TRBJ2-1, with 10 nucleotides matching TRBD2. From germline, CDR1 is SGHTA and CDR2 FQGNSA. V shed 3 bases and J 7 bases; nucleotides not matched to a gene: 6. This CDR3 has 15 amino acids.

This clonotype was counted a single time. V is TRBV5-4 and J is TRBJ2-1, with a tentative D call TRBD1 (6 bases). Trimming removed 0 bases from V and 4 bases from J, with 17 bases in between. This CDR3 is 17 amino acids long. CDR1 is SGHNT and CDR2 is YYREEE in the germline V gene (reference sequence). CDR3 sequence: CASSLGLRGHSYNEQFF. The CDR3, as DNA: TGTGCCAGCAGCTTGGGTCTTAGGGGACACTCATACAATGAGCAGTTCTTC.

V usage is TRBV7-8 and J usage is TRBJ2-3; a possible D gene is TRBD2 (5 bases). This CDR3 has 16 residues. CDR1 is SGHVS, CDR2 FQNEAQ, per germline. The ends were cut back, 1 base at V and 1 base at J, with 12 bases in the middle. The CDR3 coding sequence is TGTGCCAGCAGCTTAGGTCCCAACGGGGGCACAGATACGCAGTATTTT. Translation: CASSLGPNGGTDTQYF.

This clonotype has a count of ten or more. The chain combines TRBV7-2 with TRBJ1-2; D is unresolved. Germline CDR1 is SGHTA and CDR2 is FQGNSA. The CDR3 runs to 15 residues. The germline V and J ends were trimmed by 5 bases and 2 bases, with 15 bases remaining between them. The CDR3 sequence: CASSLTKTANYGYTF. The CDR3 nucleotides read TGTGCCAGCAGCCTAACAAAAACAGCAAACTATGGCTACACCTTC.

The rearrangement uses TRBV7-9 and TRBJ1-2, with TRBD1 identical over 11 bases. V lost 3 bases to trimming and J lost 2 bases; unmatched junction nucleotides: 2. The CDR3 runs 15 residues. Germline-derived CDR1 and CDR2 are SEHNR and FQNEAQ (reference sequence). The CDR3 nucleotides read TGTGCCAGCAGCTTCCGGGACAGGGGGAACTATGGCTACACCTTC. It is translated as CASSFRDRGNYGYTF.

The rearrangement links TRBV29-1 to TRBJ1-1, with D perhaps matching TRBD1 (6 bases). Germline V lookup: CDR1 SQVTM, CDR2 ANQGSEA. Trimming pared 0 bases from V and 7 bases from J, leaving 21 bases between. The CDR3 extends over 16 amino acids. As DNA, the CDR3 is TGCAGCGTTGAAGATAGGGGGGACACGATCTGGGTTGAAGCTTTCTTT. As protein: CSVEDRGDTIWVEAFF. Filled out from reference TRBV29-1 and TRBJ1-1, the complete variable domain reads SAVISQKPSRDICQRGTSLTIQCQVDSQVTMMFWYRQQPGQSLTLIATANQGSEATYESGFVIDKFPISRPNLTFSTLTVSNMSPEDSSIYLCSVEDRGDTIWVEAFFGQGTRLTVV.

This clonotype was observed a handful of times. At one end the junction does not follow the germline gene, possibly because of a read error. This chain uses TRBV20-1 with TRBJ2-7; D is possibly TRBD1 (6 bases). Germline V gene sequence: CDR1 DFQATT, CDR2 SNEGSKA (reference sequence). The CDR3 runs to 13 residues. In DNA form, the CDR3 reads TGCAGTGCTAGAGATCGTGGCAGCTGGGGGCTCCACTTC. Encoded protein: CSARDRGSWGLHF.

The chain has TRBV5-8 and TRBJ1-1, with TRBD1 identical over 8 bases. CDR1 and CDR2 (germline): SGHTS, YDEGEE. The CDR3 consists of 15 residues. Trimming removed 3 bases from V and 8 bases from J; junction bases left unmatched: 12. The CDR3 is CASSWRGQATQEAFF. As DNA, the CDR3 is TGTGCCAGCAGCTGGCGGGGACAGGCTACACAGGAAGCTTTCTTT.

Only a few counts were recorded for this clonotype. The chain employs TRBV7-8 and TRBJ1-5; D is ambiguous. V was shortened by 0 bases and J by 4 bases, with 10 bases between the two germline ends. This CDR3 comprises 15 residues. From germline, CDR1 is SGHVS and CDR2 FQNEAQ. Written as DNA, the CDR3 is TGTGCCAGCAGCTTAGCTCGCGTGGAGAATCAGCCCCAGCATTTT. Translation gives CASSLARVENQPQHF. The entire variable domain, with the rest obtained from reference TRBV7-8 and TRBJ1-5, is as follows: GAGVSQSPRYKVAKRGQDVALRCDPISGHVSLFWYQQALGQGPEFLTYFQNEAQLDKSGLPSDRFFAERPEGSVSTLKIQRTQQEDSAVYLCASSLARVENQPQHFGDGTRLSIL.

In its sample, this clonotype was seen a few times. The V and J genes are TRBV7-6 and TRBJ1-1, with D possibly matching TRBD1 (6 bases). V shed 3 bases and J shed 2 bases, with 13 bases lying between them. CDR3 length: 15 residues. In germline, CDR1 is SGHVS, CDR2 FNYEAQ. This CDR3 is CASSLRGAGNTEAFF. CDR3 DNA: TGTGCCAGCAGCTTGCGGGGGGCCGGCAACACTGAAGCTTTCTTT. Using reference TRBV7-6 and TRBJ1-1 for the parts outside the CDR3, the full variable domain is GAGVSQSPRYKVTKRGQDVALRCDPISGHVSLYWYRQALGQGPEFLTYFNYEAQQDKSGLPNDRFSAERPEGSISTLTIQRTEQRDSAMYRCASSLRGAGNTEAFFGQGTRLTVV.

This clonotype was counted only a few times. This sequence joins TRBV6-1 and TRBJ2-7, with D maybe TRBD1 (6 bases). CDR3 length: 13 amino acids. V was shortened by 6 bases and J by 3 bases, with 12 bases between the two germline ends. Germline loops: CDR1 MNHNS, CDR2 SASEGT. CDR3 nucleotides: TGTGCCAGCAGCCCTAACAGGGACTACGAGCAGTACGTC. This codes for CASSPNRDYEQYV.

In its sample, this clonotype was seen a few times. The chain has TRBV15 and TRBJ2-6; TRBD1 is a possible D gene (6 bases). Germline values: CDR1 LNHNV, CDR2 YYDKDF (reference sequence). There are 15 residues in the CDR3. The V gene lost 2 bases and the J gene lost 3 bases, with 8 bases spanning the gap. Here the CDR3 DNA reads TGTGCCACCAGCAGATACAGGGATGGGGCCAACGTCCTGACTTTC. It yields the protein CATSRYRDGANVLTF.

The genes are TRBV7-4 and TRBJ2-1, with 7 bases fitting TRBD1. CDR3 length: 15 amino acids. The germline CDR1 and CDR2 sequences are SGHVT and SQSDAQ. V lost 3 bases and J lost 5; bases outside the gene matches: 7. CDR3 sequence: CASSFPGQRDNEQFF. In DNA form, the CDR3 reads TGTGCCAGCAGCTTCCCGGGACAGAGGGACAATGAGCAGTTCTTC. Full variable domain (missing parts from reference TRBV7-4 and TRBJ2-1): GAGVSQSPRYKVAKRGRDVALRCDSISGHVTLYWYRQTLGQGSEVLTYSQSDAQRDKSGRPSGRFSAERPERSVSTLKIQRTEQGDSAVYLCASSFPGQRDNEQFFGPGTRLTVL.

The table lists this clonotype with many counts. V usage is TRBV6-5 and J usage is TRBJ2-3, with unresolved D. Per the germline V gene, CDR1 is MNHEY and CDR2 is SVGAGI. The CDR3 spans 15 residues. The ends were cut back, 0 bases at V and 0 bases at J, with 7 bases in the middle. The CDR3 bases are TGTGCCAGCAGTTACTCGACTTTGAGCACAGATACGCAGTATTTT. It is translated as CASSYSTLSTDTQYF.

The sample holds a few counts of this clonotype. The chain employs TRBV5-4 and TRBJ2-5; D not resolved. Germline CDR1 is SGHNT and CDR2 is YYREEE (reference sequence). V lost 0 bases to trimming and J lost 5 bases, with 17 bases between them. The length of the CDR3 is 16 residues. The CDR3 sequence: CASSLGLSVGGETQYF. CDR3 nucleotides: TGTGCCAGCAGCTTGGGGCTATCGGTGGGTGGGGAGACCCAGTACTTC.

This clonotype has at least ten counts. The V call is TRBV6-1, the J call TRBJ1-1, with a weak D call TRBD1 (6 bases). Trimming shortened V by 6 bases and J by 2 bases, and 13 bases separated the two germline ends. Germline V lookup: CDR1 MNHNS, CDR2 SASEGT. The CDR3 sequence is 14 residues long. In DNA form, the CDR3 reads TGTGCCAGCAGCTCCGGACAGTCCAACACTGAAGCTTTCTTT. Its protein product is CASSSGQSNTEAFF.

This clonotype showed up just once. V and J are TRBV19 and TRBJ1-5; 7 bases align to TRBD1. The CDR3 length is 17 residues. J was trimmed by 4 bases and V by 8 bases; bases with no gene match: 17. Looked up from germline, CDR1 is LNHDA and CDR2 is SQIVND (reference sequence). The CDR3 loop is CASSPERTGALNQPQHF. CDR3 sequence (DNA): TGTGCCAGTTCTCCTGAACGGACAGGCGCCCTTAATCAGCCCCAGCATTTT.

The chain employs TRBV5-1 and TRBJ2-2; TRBD1 aligns across 11 bases. Germline trimming cut 6 bases from V and 3 bases from J; bases unmatched to any gene: 7. Germline values: CDR1 SGHRS, CDR2 YFSETQ. This CDR3 region has 16 residues. The CDR3 is CASTGQGAQDTGELFF. In DNA, the CDR3 is TGCGCCAGCACCGGACAGGGGGCGCAGGACACCGGGGAGCTGTTTTTT.

This sequence joins TRBV11-1 and TRBJ1-1; weak D call: TRBD1 (5 bases). Trimming pared 8 bases from V and 4 bases from J, leaving 11 bases between. Per the germline V gene, CDR1 is SGHAT and CDR2 is FQDESV (reference sequence). This CDR3 contains 12 residues. The CDR3 DNA sequence: TGTGCCAGCGGCAGGGTGCGCACTGAAGCTTTCTTT. Translation: CASGRVRTEAFF.